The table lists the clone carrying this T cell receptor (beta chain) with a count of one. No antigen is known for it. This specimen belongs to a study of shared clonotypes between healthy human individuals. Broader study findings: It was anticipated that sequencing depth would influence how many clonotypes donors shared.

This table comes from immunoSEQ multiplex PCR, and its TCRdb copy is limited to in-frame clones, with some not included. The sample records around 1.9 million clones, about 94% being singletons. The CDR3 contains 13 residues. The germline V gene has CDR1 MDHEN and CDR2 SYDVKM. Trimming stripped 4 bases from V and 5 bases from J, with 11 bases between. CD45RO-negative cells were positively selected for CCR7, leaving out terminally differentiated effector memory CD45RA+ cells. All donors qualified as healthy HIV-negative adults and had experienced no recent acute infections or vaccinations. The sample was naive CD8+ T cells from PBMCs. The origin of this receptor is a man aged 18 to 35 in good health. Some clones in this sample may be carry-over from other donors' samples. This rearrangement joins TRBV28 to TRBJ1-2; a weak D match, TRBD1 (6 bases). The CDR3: CASSYEGGYGYTF. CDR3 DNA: TGTGCCAGCAGTTACGAGGGGGGGTATGGCTACACCTTC.